This T cell receptor (beta chain) was documented in a study of human CD8 memory T cell subsets. Study observations and caveats: The study found similarly high diversity in stem-like memory and precursor exhausted T cells, unlike effector memory cells.

A note on this clonotype: Its target is not known.

UMI-labeled 5' RACE produced the TCR beta libraries. Reanalyzing the 5' RACE reads, TCRdb keeps one entry per CDR3 protein, without DNA. The data show about 17,000 distinct CDR3 sequences, and the top ten clones hold 5.7%. The sample was CD8+ stem-like memory T cells (TSCM and TCM) sorted from PBMCs. Subset specified: stem-like memory CD8 T cells (TSTEM), CCR7+ PD-1- TIGIT-. The source is a human donor in good health.

The chain's CDR3 is CASSATGTTYEQYF. V and J are TRBV19 and TRBJ2-7. Germline V gives CDR1 LNHDA, CDR2 SQIVND (reference sequence). CDR3 length equals 14 residues.